This T cell receptor beta chain was sequenced for a study of shared T cell receptors in the human thymus. This CDR3 comprises 10 residues. Germline CDR1 is SNHLY and CDR2 is FYNNEI. Assay: immunoSEQ multiplex PCR; the TCRdb copy retains only in-frame clones and omits some. Seen here are about 400,000 clones, just under 95% observed once, and the top ten hold roughly 0.02%. A note on this clone: A junction boundary mismatches the germline segment, possibly from a read error.

Sequenced input: thymocytes. The rearrangement joins TRBV2 to TRBJ2-1; D is uncertain. The sequence came from a human donor. CDR3 sequence (DNA): TGTGCCAGCAGTGAAAAGGCGCCCCTCTTC. Residues: CASSEKAPLF.